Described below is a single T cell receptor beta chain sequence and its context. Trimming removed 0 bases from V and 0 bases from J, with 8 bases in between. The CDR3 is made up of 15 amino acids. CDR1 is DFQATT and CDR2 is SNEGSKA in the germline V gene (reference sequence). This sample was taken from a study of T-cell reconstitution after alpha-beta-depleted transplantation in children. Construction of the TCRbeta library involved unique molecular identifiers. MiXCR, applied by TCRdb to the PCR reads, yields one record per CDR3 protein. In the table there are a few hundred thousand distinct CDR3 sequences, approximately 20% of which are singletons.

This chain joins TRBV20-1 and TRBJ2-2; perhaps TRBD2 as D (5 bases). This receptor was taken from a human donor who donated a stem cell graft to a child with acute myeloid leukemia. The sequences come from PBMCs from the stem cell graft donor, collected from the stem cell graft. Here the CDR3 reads CSARDVGANTGELFF. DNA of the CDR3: TGCAGTGCTAGAGATGTGGGAGCGAACACCGGGGAGCTGTTTTTT.